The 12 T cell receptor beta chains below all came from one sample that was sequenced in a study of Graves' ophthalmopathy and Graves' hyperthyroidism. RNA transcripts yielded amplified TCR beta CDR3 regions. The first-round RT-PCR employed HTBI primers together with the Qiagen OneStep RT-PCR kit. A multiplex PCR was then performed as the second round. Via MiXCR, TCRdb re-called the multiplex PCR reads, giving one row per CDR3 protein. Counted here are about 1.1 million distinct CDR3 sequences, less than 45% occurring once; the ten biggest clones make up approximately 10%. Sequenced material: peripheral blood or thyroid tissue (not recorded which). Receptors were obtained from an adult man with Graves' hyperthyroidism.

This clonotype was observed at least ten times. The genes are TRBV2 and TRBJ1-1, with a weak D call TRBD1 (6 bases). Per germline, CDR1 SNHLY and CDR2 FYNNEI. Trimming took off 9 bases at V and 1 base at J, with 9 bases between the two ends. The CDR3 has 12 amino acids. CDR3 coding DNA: TGTGCCAGAGGACAGACGAACACTGAAGCTTTCTTT. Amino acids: CARGQTNTEAFF.

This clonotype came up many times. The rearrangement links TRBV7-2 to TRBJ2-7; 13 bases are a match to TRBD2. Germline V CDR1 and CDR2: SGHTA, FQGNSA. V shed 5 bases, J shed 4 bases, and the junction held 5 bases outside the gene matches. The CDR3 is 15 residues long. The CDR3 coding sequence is TGTGCCAGCAGCCCACGGACTAGCGGGAGTTACGAGCAGTACTTC. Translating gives CASSPRTSGSYEQYF.

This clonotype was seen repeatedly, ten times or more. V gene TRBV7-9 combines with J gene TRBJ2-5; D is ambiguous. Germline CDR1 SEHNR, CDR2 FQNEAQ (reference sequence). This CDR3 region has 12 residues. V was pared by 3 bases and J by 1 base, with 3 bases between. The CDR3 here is CASSFLQETQYF. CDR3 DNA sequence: TGTGCCAGCAGCTTCCTCCAAGAGACCCAGTACTTC.

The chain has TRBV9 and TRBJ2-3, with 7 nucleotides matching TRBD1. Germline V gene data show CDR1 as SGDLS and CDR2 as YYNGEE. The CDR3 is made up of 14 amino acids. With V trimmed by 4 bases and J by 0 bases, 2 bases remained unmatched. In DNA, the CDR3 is TGTGCCAGCAGCCAACAGGGGAGCACAGATACGCAGTATTTT. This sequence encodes CASSQQGSTDTQYF.

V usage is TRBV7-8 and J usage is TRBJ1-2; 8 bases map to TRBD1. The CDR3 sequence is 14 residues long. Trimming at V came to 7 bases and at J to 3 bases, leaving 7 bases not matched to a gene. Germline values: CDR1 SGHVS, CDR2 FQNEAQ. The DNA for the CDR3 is TGTGCCAGCACAGAGGCAGGGGGCGACTATGGCTACACCTTC. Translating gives CASTEAGGDYGYTF.

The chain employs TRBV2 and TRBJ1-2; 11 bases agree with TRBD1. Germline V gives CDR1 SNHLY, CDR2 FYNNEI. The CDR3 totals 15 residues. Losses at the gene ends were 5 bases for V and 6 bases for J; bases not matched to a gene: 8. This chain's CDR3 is CASSLGQGVGDGYTF. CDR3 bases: TGTGCCAGCAGTTTGGGACAGGGGGTAGGGGATGGCTACACCTTC.

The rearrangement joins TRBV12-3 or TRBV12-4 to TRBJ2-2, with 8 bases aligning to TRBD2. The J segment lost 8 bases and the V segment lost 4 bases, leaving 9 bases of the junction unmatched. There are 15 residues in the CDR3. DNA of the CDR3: TGTGCCAGCAGTTCCGAGGGACTAGAACGGGGGGAGCTGTTTTTT. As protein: CASSSEGLERGELFF.

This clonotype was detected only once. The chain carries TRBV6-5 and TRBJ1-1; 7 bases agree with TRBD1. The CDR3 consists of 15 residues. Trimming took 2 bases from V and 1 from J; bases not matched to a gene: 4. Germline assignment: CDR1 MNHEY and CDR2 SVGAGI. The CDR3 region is CASSYPPGGNTEAFF. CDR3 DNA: TGTGCCAGCAGTTACCCCCCAGGGGGGAACACTGAAGCTTTCTTT.

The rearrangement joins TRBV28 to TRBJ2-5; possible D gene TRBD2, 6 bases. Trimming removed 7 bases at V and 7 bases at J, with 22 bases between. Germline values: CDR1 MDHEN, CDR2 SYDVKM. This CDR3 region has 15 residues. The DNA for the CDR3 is TGTGCCAGCACCCTCGGCCCCATCAACGGGGGGACCCAGTACTTC. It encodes CASTLGPINGGTQYF.

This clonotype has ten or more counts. CDR3 coding DNA: TGCAGCGTTGTGGGGGGCCCGGGAGGGTTGGATACGCAGTATTTT. This gives the protein CSVVGGPGGLDTQYF. The V call is TRBV29-1, the J call TRBJ2-3, with TRBD2 matching over 8 bases. Germline lookup yields CDR1 SQVTM and CDR2 ANQGSEA. Germline trimming cut 4 bases from V and 6 bases from J; bases unmatched to any gene: 12. This CDR3 comprises 15 residues.

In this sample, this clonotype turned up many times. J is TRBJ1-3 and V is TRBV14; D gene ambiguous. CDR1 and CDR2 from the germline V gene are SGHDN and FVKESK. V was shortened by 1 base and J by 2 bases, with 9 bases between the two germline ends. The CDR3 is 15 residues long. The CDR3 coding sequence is TGTGCCAGCAGCCAAGTGGGGAACACTGGAAACACCATATATTTT. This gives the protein CASSQVGNTGNTIYF.

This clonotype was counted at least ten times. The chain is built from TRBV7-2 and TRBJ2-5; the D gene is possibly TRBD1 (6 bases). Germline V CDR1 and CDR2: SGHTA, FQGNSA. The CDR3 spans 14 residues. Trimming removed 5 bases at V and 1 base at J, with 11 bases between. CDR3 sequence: CASSRPGAQETQYF. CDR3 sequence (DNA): TGTGCCAGCAGCCGACCAGGGGCCCAAGAGACCCAGTACTTC.